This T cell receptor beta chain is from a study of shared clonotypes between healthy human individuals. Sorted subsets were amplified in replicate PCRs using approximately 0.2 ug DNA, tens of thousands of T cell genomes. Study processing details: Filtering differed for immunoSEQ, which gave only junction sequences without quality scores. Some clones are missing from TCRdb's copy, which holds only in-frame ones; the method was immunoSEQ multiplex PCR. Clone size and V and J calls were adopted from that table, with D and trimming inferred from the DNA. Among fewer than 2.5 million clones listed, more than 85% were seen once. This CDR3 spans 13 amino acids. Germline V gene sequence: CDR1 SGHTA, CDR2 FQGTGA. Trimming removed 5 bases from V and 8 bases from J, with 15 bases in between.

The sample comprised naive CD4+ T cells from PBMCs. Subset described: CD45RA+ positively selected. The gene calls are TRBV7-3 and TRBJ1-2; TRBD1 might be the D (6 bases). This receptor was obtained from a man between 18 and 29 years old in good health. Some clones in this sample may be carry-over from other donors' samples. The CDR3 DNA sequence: TGTGCCAGCAGCCAACAGGGATATGAGGGCTACACCTTC. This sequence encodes CASSQQGYEGYTF. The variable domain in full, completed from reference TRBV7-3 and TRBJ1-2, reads GAGVSQTPSNKVTEKGKYVELRCDPISGHTALYWYRQSLGQGPEFLIYFQGTGAADDSGLPNDRFFAVRPEGSVSTLKIQRTERGDSAVYLCASSQQGYEGYTFGSGTRLTVV.